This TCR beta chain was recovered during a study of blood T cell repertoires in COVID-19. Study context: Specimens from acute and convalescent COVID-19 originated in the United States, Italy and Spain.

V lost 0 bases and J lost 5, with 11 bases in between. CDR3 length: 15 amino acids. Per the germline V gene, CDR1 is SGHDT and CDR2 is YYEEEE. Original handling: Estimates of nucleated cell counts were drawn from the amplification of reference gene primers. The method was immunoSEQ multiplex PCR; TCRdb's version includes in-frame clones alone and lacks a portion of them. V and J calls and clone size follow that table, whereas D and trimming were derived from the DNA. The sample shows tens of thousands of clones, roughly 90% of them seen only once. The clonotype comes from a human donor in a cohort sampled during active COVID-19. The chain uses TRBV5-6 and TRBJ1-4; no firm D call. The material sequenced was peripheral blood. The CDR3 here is CASSLGAVSNEKLFF. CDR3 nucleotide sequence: TGTGCCAGCAGCTTGGGGGCAGTATCAAATGAAAAACTGTTTTTT.